The 21 T cell receptor beta chains below were found in one sample sequenced in a study of low-dose radiotherapy and immunotherapy resistance in tumors. First-strand cDNA used TRAV- and TRBV-specific primers, covering alpha and beta chains. It was with a constant-region primer and a V-primer adapter that TCRs were amplified over around 19 PCR cycles. TCRdb processed the reads anew with MiXCR; each CDR3 protein has one entry. The top ten hold 4.1% of the sample, which has about 97,000 distinct CDR3 sequences, less than 25% seen once. The sample's time point: after trial treatment. This sample's treatment: LDRT plus nivolumab, ipilimumab, low-dose cyclophosphamide and aspirin (RACIN trial). The source material was PBMCs, sampled after low-dose radiotherapy plus immunotherapy. Source of these receptors: a male donor with prostate cancer.

This clonotype was detected ten times or more. The V call is TRBV7-2, the J call TRBJ2-1, with 10 bases lining up with TRBD2. Per germline, CDR1 SGHTA and CDR2 FQGNSA. Trimming took 1 base from V and 16 from J; bases not matched to a gene: 4. CDR3 length: 12 amino acids. CDR3 in DNA: TGTGCCAGCAGCTTAGTAGCGGGGGGAGAATTCTTC. Protein product: CASSLVAGGEFF.

This clonotype has a count of ten or more. The V and J genes are TRBV27 and TRBJ1-6, with a possible D match to TRBD1 (5 bases). CDR1 is MNHEY and CDR2 is SMNVEV in the germline V gene (reference sequence). Trimming left V 5 bases short and J 0 bases short, with 8 bases between. CDR3 length: 15 residues. CDR3 residues: CASSPTDSYNSPLHF. CDR3 coding DNA: TGTGCCAGCAGTCCGACAGACTCCTATAATTCACCCCTCCACTTT.

About this clonotype: The junction and the germline gene differ at one end; a read error may be behind it. The J gene is TRBJ2-1, the V gene TRBV20-1; 7 nucleotides line up with TRBD1. The CDR3 contains 15 residues. CDR1 and CDR2 (germline): DFQATT, SNEGSKA (reference sequence). In DNA form, the CDR3 reads TGCTGTGCCGAGAGTGATAGGGGGCTCCACAATGAGCAGTTCTTC. This sequence encodes CCAESDRGLHNEQFF.

This clonotype was counted ten times or more. The chain joins TRBV29-1 to TRBJ1-6, with 9 bases matching TRBD1. This CDR3 contains 13 residues. From germline, CDR1 is SQVTM and CDR2 ANQGSEA. V dropped 7 bases and J dropped 7; count of bases not matched to a gene: 5. CDR3 bases: TGCAGCGCTGGGACAGGGTTGAATTCACCCCTCCACTTT. It is translated as CSAGTGLNSPLHF.

This clonotype was seen at least ten times. In DNA form, the CDR3 reads TGTGCCGTCCGCTGGGAGGGGGAGACTGAAGCTTTCTTT. This gives the protein CAVRWEGETEAFF. The rearrangement uses TRBV10-3 and TRBJ1-1, with D possibly matching TRBD1 (6 bases). The CDR3 totals 13 residues. The germline gives CDR1 ENHRY, CDR2 SYGVKD. Trimming stripped 11 bases from V and 5 bases from J, with 18 bases between.

This clonotype showed up many times. The V gene is TRBV12-3 or TRBV12-4, the J gene TRBJ1-2; unclear D gene. The CDR3 consists of 14 residues. V gave up 7 bases and J gave up 4 bases, with 16 bases separating them. CDR3 nucleotide sequence: TGTGCCAGCACCCATCGGCGAGTGAGCTATGGCTACACCTTC. It translates to CASTHRRVSYGYTF.

This clonotype was detected many times. This chain links TRBV5-1 with TRBJ1-6; tentative D call: TRBD1 (6 bases). The CDR3 runs 15 residues. Trimming took off 4 bases at V and 10 bases at J, with 18 bases between the two ends. Germline V gene lookup returns CDR1 SGHRS and CDR2 YFSETQ. Here the CDR3 reads CASSRAGGQDSPLHF. The CDR3 coding sequence is TGCGCCAGCAGCCGGGCGGGGGGGCAGGACTCACCCCTCCACTTT.

This clonotype was recorded at least ten times. The chain recombines TRBV7-9 with TRBJ2-2; TRBD2 agrees at 10 bases. Germline assignment: CDR1 SEHNR and CDR2 FQNEAQ (reference sequence). The V and J ends lost 11 bases and 4 bases, in that order; junction bases with no gene match: 4. The CDR3 is made up of 13 amino acids. CDR3 nucleotide sequence: TGTGCCCCCATAGCGGGGGGCACCGGGGAGCTGTTTTTT. Translation: CAPIAGGTGELFF.

Ten or more counts support this clonotype. The J gene is TRBJ1-1, the V gene TRBV9; TRBD1 is a possible D gene (6 bases). V lost 2 bases and J 1 base, leaving 21 bases between the germline ends. CDR3 length equals 18 residues. Per the germline V gene, CDR1 is SGDLS and CDR2 is YYNGEE. In nucleotides, the CDR3 is TGTGCCAGCAGCGTCCCTCGCCGGGGGGCACCTGAGAACACTGAAGCTTTCTTT. Its translation: CASSVPRRGAPENTEAFF.

J is TRBJ2-2 and V is TRBV29-1; D unresolved. Per germline, CDR1 SQVTM and CDR2 ANQGSEA. There are 12 residues in the CDR3. V gave up 3 bases and J gave up 2 bases, with 4 bases separating them. CDR3 DNA sequence: TGCAGCGTTGAGTATAACACCGGGGAGCTGTTTTTT. Protein: CSVEYNTGELFF.

Ten or more counts support this clonotype. The chain employs TRBV9 and TRBJ1-6, with D hard to call. Germline CDR1 SGDLS, CDR2 YYNGEE. CDR3 length: 14 amino acids. Between the trimmed V and J ends, which lost 4 bases and 8 bases, there was a span of 13 bases. The CDR3 sequence is CASSFQEEDSPLHF. The CDR3 DNA reads TGTGCCAGCAGCTTCCAGGAGGAAGATTCACCCCTCCACTTT.

A note on this clonotype: A single base separates this from a much larger clone, so it may be a read error. The V call is TRBV6-2 or TRBV6-3, the J call TRBJ2-7, with D possibly matching TRBD1 (6 bases). The CDR3 is 13 amino acids. CDR1 and CDR2 (germline): MNHEY, SVGEGT. The CDR3 DNA reads TGTGCCTGCAGTCGCCCCGACAGGCCCGAGCAGTACTTC. Amino acids: CACSRPDRPEQYF.

This clonotype occurred many times. The DNA for the CDR3 is TGTGCCAGCAGCCCCGGGACTAGCGGAAAAAACATTCAGTACTTC. Amino acids: CASSPGTSGKNIQYF. The rearrangement uses TRBV11-2 and TRBJ2-4, with 11 nucleotides matching TRBD2. The CDR3 totals 15 residues. The germline CDR1 and CDR2 sequences are SGHAT and FQNNGV. The trim removed 5 bases at V and 4 bases at J, leaving 4 bases unmatched.

This clonotype was recorded at least ten times. The chain carries TRBV5-6 and TRBJ2-1; TRBD2 matches at 11 bases. This CDR3 has 16 amino acids. V lost 4 bases to trimming and J lost 1 base; unmatched junction nucleotides: 4. Germline V gives CDR1 SGHDT, CDR2 YYEEEE. DNA of the CDR3: TGTGCCAGCAGCAACGGGACTAGCGGATCCTACAATGAGCAGTTCTTC. Protein: CASSNGTSGSYNEQFF.

The chain couples TRBV3-1 to TRBJ2-3; D gene unclear. The CDR3 extends over 14 amino acids. V was cut by 4 bases and J by 0 bases, with 8 bases left in between. Germline V gene data show CDR1 as LGHDT and CDR2 as YNNKEL (reference sequence). The CDR3 loop is CASSPWPSTDTQYF. As DNA, the CDR3 is TGTGCCAGCAGCCCCTGGCCTAGCACAGATACGCAGTATTTT.

This clonotype was picked up many times. The rearrangement links TRBV18 to TRBJ2-3; 9 bases are shared with TRBD1. Germline V lookup: CDR1 KGHSH, CDR2 LQKENI. This CDR3 is 17 amino acids long. With V trimmed by 3 bases and J by 3 bases, 10 bases remained unmatched. This chain's CDR3 is CASSPTPQTGGTDTQYF. The CDR3 nucleotides read TGTGCCAGCTCACCTACCCCCCAGACAGGGGGTACAGATACGCAGTATTTT. Variable domain in full (rest from reference TRBV18 and TRBJ2-3): NAGVMQNPRHLVRRRGQEARLRCSPMKGHSHVYWYRQLPEEGLKFMVYLQKENIIDESGMPKERFSAEFPKEGPSILRIQQVVRGDSAAYFCASSPTPQTGGTDTQYFGPGTRLTVL.

The chain joins TRBV28 to TRBJ2-1; D is unresolved. This CDR3 is built from 11 residues. Germline V gene data show CDR1 as MDHEN and CDR2 as SYDVKM. V was cut by 5 bases and J by 10 bases, with 9 bases left in between. CDR3 residues: CASSGIDEQFF. CDR3 in DNA: TGTGCCAGCAGTGGAATAGACGAGCAGTTCTTC.

The V and J genes are TRBV6-4 and TRBJ2-1; D is unclear. Deletions cut 5 bases from V and 1 base from J, with 12 bases between. Germline V CDR1 and CDR2: MRHNA, SNTAGT. The CDR3 extends over 15 amino acids. The CDR3: CASSPEMGSYNEQFF. DNA of the CDR3: TGTGCCAGCAGTCCCGAGATGGGGTCCTACAATGAGCAGTTCTTC.

V usage is TRBV2 and J usage is TRBJ2-3; D unresolved. CDR3 length: 13 residues. V lost 6 bases, J lost 1 base, and 8 bases lay in between. From germline, CDR1 is SNHLY and CDR2 FYNNEI. CDR3 residues: CASSIRGTDTQYF. The CDR3 DNA reads TGTGCCAGCAGCATACGGGGCACAGATACGCAGTATTTT.

This clonotype was observed at least ten times. The chain is built from TRBV9 and TRBJ1-1; D gene ambiguous. V lost 1 base and J 3 bases, leaving 13 bases between the germline ends. The CDR3 consists of 15 residues. Germline V gene lookup returns CDR1 SGDLS and CDR2 YYNGEE. Here the CDR3 DNA reads TGTGCCAGCAGCGTAAAGCATGGTCAGGACACTGAAGCTTTCTTT. This encodes CASSVKHGQDTEAFF.

This clonotype was seen many times. The chain joins TRBV6-5 to TRBJ1-2; D possibly corresponds to TRBD1 (6 bases). V lost 1 base to trimming and J lost 2 bases, with 14 bases between them. Looked up from germline, CDR1 is MNHEY and CDR2 is SVGAGI. The CDR3 consists of 16 residues. CDR3 amino acids: CASSYWSTGLNYGYTF. As DNA, the CDR3 is TGTGCCAGCAGTTACTGGTCGACAGGACTCAACTATGGCTACACCTTC.